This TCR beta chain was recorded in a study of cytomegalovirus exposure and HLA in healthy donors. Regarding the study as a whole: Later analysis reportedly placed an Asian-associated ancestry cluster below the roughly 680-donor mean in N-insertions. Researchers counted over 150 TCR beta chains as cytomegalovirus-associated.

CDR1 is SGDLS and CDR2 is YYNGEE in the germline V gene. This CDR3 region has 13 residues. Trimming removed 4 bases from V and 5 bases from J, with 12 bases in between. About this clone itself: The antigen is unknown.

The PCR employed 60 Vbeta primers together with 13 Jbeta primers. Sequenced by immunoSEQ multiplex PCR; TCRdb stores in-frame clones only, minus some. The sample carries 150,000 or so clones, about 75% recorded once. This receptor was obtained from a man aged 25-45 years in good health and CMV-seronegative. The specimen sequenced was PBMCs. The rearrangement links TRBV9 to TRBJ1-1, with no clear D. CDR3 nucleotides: TGTGCCAGCAGCCCCGACGGGGTAACTGAAGCTTTCTTT. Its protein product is CASSPDGVTEAFF.